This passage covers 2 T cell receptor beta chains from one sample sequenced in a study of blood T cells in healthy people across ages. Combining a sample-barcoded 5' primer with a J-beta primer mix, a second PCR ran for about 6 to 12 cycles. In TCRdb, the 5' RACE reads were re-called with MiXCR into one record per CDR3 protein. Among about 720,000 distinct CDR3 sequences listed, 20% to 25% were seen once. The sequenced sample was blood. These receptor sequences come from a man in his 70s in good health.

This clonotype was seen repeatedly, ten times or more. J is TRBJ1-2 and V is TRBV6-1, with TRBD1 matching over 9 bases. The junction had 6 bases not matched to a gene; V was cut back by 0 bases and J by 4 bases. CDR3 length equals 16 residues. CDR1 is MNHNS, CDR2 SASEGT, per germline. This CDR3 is CASSEALGQGGYGYTF. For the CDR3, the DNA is TGTGCCAGCAGTGAAGCGCTGGGACAGGGAGGCTATGGCTACACCTTC.

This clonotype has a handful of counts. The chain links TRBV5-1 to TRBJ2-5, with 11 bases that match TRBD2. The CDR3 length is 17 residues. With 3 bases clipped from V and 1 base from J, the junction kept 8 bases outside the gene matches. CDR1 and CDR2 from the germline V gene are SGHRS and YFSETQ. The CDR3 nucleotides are TGCGCCAGCAGCTCTGGCCTAGCGGGAGGACTCCAAGAGACCCAGTACTTC. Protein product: CASSSGLAGGLQETQYF.